What follows are 23 T cell receptor beta chains derived from one specimen sequenced in a study of CD8 T cells in ankylosing spondylitis. Study results and limitations: A motif in TCR beta, a set of eight highly homologous variants, appeared characteristic of ankylosing spondylitis blood.

TCRdb used MiXCR to reprocess the 5' RACE reads, holding one entry per CDR3 protein. The table lists about 540,000 distinct CDR3 sequences, about 13% of them singletons. Their antigen targets remain unknown. Sequenced sample: blood, either unsorted or a sorted T cell fraction (not recorded which). These receptors were taken from a male donor with ankylosing spondylitis.

The sample holds a few counts of this clonotype. The rearrangement joins TRBV20-1 to TRBJ1-2, with D possibly being TRBD1 (6 bases). Trimming pared 5 bases from V and 3 bases from J, leaving 13 bases between. Germline CDR1 reads DFQATT; CDR2 reads SNEGSKA (reference sequence). This CDR3 has 13 residues. The CDR3, as DNA: TGCAGTGCTCCTGAGGGGGGCGACTATGGCTACACCTTC. This translates into CSAPEGGDYGYTF.

This clonotype was seen many times. CDR3 bases: TGTGCCAGCACCCAGGGACGAGGGTCGAGGGACACTGAAGCTTTCTTT. This gives the protein CASTQGRGSRDTEAFF. The chain employs TRBV12-3 or TRBV12-4 and TRBJ1-1, with D tentatively TRBD1 (5 bases). The V end lost 7 bases, the J end lost 3 bases, and 21 bases lay between the germline ends. This CDR3 contains 16 residues.

This clonotype was recorded many times. The chain is built from TRBV18 and TRBJ1-1; tentative D call: TRBD1 (6 bases). The length of the CDR3 is 14 residues. Germline CDR1 reads KGHSH; CDR2 reads LQKENI. V lost 4 bases, J lost 1 base, and 10 bases lay in between. Here the CDR3 DNA reads TGTGCCAGCTCACTCGGACAGCAGAACACTGAAGCTTTCTTT. It specifies CASSLGQQNTEAFF. The full variable domain, completed using reference TRBV18 and TRBJ1-1, is NAGVMQNPRHLVRRRGQEARLRCSPMKGHSHVYWYRQLPEEGLKFMVYLQKENIIDESGMPKERFSAEFPKEGPSILRIQQVVRGDSAAYFCASSLGQQNTEAFFGQGTRLTVV.

This chain uses TRBV3-1 with TRBJ2-3; TRBD2 matches at 8 bases. The CDR3 has 15 residues. Germline loops: CDR1 LGHDT, CDR2 YNNKEL (reference sequence). Unmatched junction bases numbered 5, after V lost 3 bases and J lost 3 bases. CDR3 protein: CASSHPGLETDTQYF. CDR3 sequence (DNA): TGTGCCAGCAGCCACCCGGGACTAGAAACAGATACGCAGTATTTT.

The gene calls are TRBV20-1 and TRBJ2-7, with D possibly matching TRBD2 (6 bases). CDR1 and CDR2 (germline): DFQATT, SNEGSKA (reference sequence). V was clipped by 4 bases and J by 3 bases, with 7 bases between them. The CDR3 has 11 amino acids. CDR3 DNA sequence: TGCAGTGCTATTAGCGGCTACGAGCAGTACGTC. Translating it yields CSAISGYEQYV.

This clonotype was found many times. The CDR3 is CASSQDKGDTEAFF. CDR3 nucleotide sequence: TGCGCCAGCAGCCAAGACAAGGGTGACACTGAAGCTTTCTTT. This chain links TRBV5-1 with TRBJ1-1; D is unresolved. Trimming cost V 4 bases and J 3 bases, with 13 bases left between them. Per germline, CDR1 SGHRS and CDR2 YFSETQ. The CDR3 is made up of 14 amino acids.

This clonotype was seen a handful of times. Germline is not matched at one junction end, which may reflect a read error. The rearrangement uses TRBV7-9 and TRBJ2-5; D gene uncertain. This CDR3 contains 12 residues. Germline CDR1 is SEHNR and CDR2 is FQNEAQ (reference sequence). CDR3 loop: CAGSLTGETQYF. The CDR3 DNA is TGTGCCGGCAGTCTGACTGGAGAGACCCAGTACTTC.

The rearrangement uses TRBV7-9 and TRBJ2-1; 9 positions agree with TRBD2. The CDR3 sequence is 16 residues long. Germline-derived CDR1 and CDR2 are SEHNR and FQNEAQ (reference sequence). V was clipped by 4 bases and J by 7 bases; unmatched bases: 11. Written as DNA, the CDR3 is TGTGCCAGCAGCTCCCGGGTAACTAGCGGGCCGAATGAGCAGTTCTTC. As protein: CASSSRVTSGPNEQFF.

A few counts support this clonotype. The V and J genes are TRBV21-1 and TRBJ2-7; TRBD2 was called by the table and not checked on the DNA. TRBV21-1 is described as a pseudogene. This CDR3 is 18 amino acids long. Here the CDR3 DNA reads TGTGCCAGCAGCACGCTTCTAAGGGGACTGGGCAGGGTACACGAGCAGTACTTC. Translating it yields CASSTLLRGLGRVHEQYF.

This clonotype has a handful of counts. The chain employs TRBV20-1 and TRBJ2-1; D is unclear. The CDR3 covers 14 residues. V lost 3 bases, J lost 0 bases, and 9 bases lay in between. Germline lookup yields CDR1 DFQATT and CDR2 SNEGSKA (reference sequence). The CDR3 nucleotides are TGCAGTGCTAGCCCCCCCGCCTCCTACAATGAGCAGTTCTTC. It codes for CSASPPASYNEQFF.

This clonotype occurred a few times. The chain has TRBV12-3 or TRBV12-4 and TRBJ1-1; TRBD1 matches 10 bases. With 0 bases clipped from V and 5 bases from J, the junction kept 3 bases outside the gene matches. This CDR3 region has 15 residues. The CDR3 coding sequence is TGTGCCAGCAGTTTAGCGACAGGGGGCCGGACTGAAGCTTTCTTT. This gives the protein CASSLATGGRTEAFF.

The rearrangement uses TRBV20-1 and TRBJ1-5; D is unclear. This CDR3 has 12 residues. V lost 5 bases to trimming and J lost 5 bases, with 10 bases between them. Germline V gives CDR1 DFQATT, CDR2 SNEGSKA (reference sequence). The CDR3 loop is CSAEKVDQPQHF. The CDR3 coding sequence is TGCAGTGCTGAGAAAGTGGATCAGCCCCAGCATTTT.

The V call is TRBV27, the J call TRBJ1-6; D is uncertain. The CDR3 totals 14 residues. Germline V gene lookup returns CDR1 MNHEY and CDR2 SMNVEV (reference sequence). Trimming shortened V by 0 bases and J by 7 bases, and 7 bases separated the two germline ends. The CDR3 sequence is CASSLSAKNSPLHF. Here the CDR3 DNA reads TGTGCCAGCAGTTTATCGGCCAAGAATTCACCCCTCCACTTT.

This clonotype was observed a few times. The rearrangement uses TRBV7-9 and TRBJ2-1, with D tentatively TRBD2 (6 bases). V lost 5 bases to trimming and J lost 10 bases, with 21 bases between them. The germline gives CDR1 SEHNR, CDR2 FQNEAQ (reference sequence). CDR3 size: 15 residues. Here the CDR3 DNA reads TGTGCCAGCAGCCCACGGGGTAGCGGACAACCGGAGCAGTTCTTC. Its translation: CASSPRGSGQPEQFF.

V is TRBV12-3 or TRBV12-4 and J is TRBJ2-5; D is unclear. Trimming stripped 6 bases from V and 4 bases from J, with 21 bases between. The CDR3 runs 16 residues. The CDR3 DNA sequence: TGTGCCAGCAGCCAACAAGGAACTCGATTGGGAGAGACCCAGTACTTC. Protein sequence: CASSQQGTRLGETQYF.

CDR3 in DNA: TGTGCCAGCAGCAACAGGGAACACGCCGGGGAGCTGTTTTTT. It translates to CASSNREHAGELFF. This sequence joins TRBV13 and TRBJ2-2; D is perhaps TRBD1 (6 bases). The CDR3 sequence is 14 residues long. Trimming shortened V by 5 bases and J by 6 bases, and 13 bases separated the two germline ends. CDR1 is PRHDT and CDR2 is FYEKMQ in the germline V gene (reference sequence). Looking up the rest from reference TRBV13 and TRBJ2-2 gives the full variable domain: AAGVIQSPRHLIKEKRETATLKCYPIPRHDTVYWYQQGPGQDPQFLISFYEKMQSDKGSIPDRFSAQQFSDYHSELNMSSLELGDSALYFCASSNREHAGELFFGEGSRLTVL.

Many counts were recorded for this clonotype. This chain joins TRBV11-2 and TRBJ2-3; D gene ambiguous. This CDR3 contains 15 residues. CDR1 and CDR2 (germline): SGHAT, FQNNGV. Trimming took off 3 bases at V and 1 base at J, with 11 bases between the two ends. The CDR3 bases are TGTGCCAGCAGCTTCATCGAATTCGGCACAGATACGCAGTATTTT. It is translated as CASSFIEFGTDTQYF. The full variable domain, its missing parts supplied by reference TRBV11-2 and TRBJ2-3, is EAGVAQSPRYKIIEKRQSVAFWCNPISGHATLYWYQQILGQGPKLLIQFQNNGVVDDSQLPKDRFSAERLKGVDSTLKIQPAKLEDSAVYLCASSFIEFGTDTQYFGPGTRLTVL.

The rearrangement joins TRBV19 to TRBJ1-1; weak D call: TRBD1 (5 bases). The V and J ends lost 1 base and 6 bases respectively, with 15 bases between them. The CDR3 totals 15 residues. CDR1 is LNHDA and CDR2 is SQIVND in the germline V gene (reference sequence). The CDR3 spells CASSIGGLSGSEAFF. The CDR3 coding sequence is TGTGCCAGTAGTATAGGGGGACTTTCAGGCTCTGAAGCTTTCTTT.

This clonotype was counted a few times. For the CDR3, the DNA is TGCGCCAGCAGCCTACGACAGGGGGGCACAGATACGCAGTATTTT. Protein: CASSLRQGGTDTQYF. V gene TRBV5-1 combines with J gene TRBJ2-3; 9 nucleotides align to TRBD1. The CDR3 runs to 15 residues. The germline V gene encodes CDR1 SGHRS and CDR2 YFSETQ. V lost 4 bases, J lost 1 base, and 4 bases stayed unmatched.

The chain links TRBV20-1 to TRBJ2-2, with a possible D match to TRBD2 (6 bases). The CDR3 contains 14 residues. The V end lost 3 bases, the J end lost 3 bases, and 11 bases lay between the germline ends. CDR1 DFQATT and CDR2 SNEGSKA come from the germline V gene (reference sequence). The CDR3 DNA sequence: TGCAGTGCTAGCCGCGTAGCGGACACCGGGGAGCTGTTTTTT. It encodes CSASRVADTGELFF.

This clonotype occurred many times. The chain joins TRBV20-1 to TRBJ2-4, with D possibly TRBD1 on 5 matching bases. CDR3 length: 14 amino acids. Deletions cut 3 bases from V and 3 bases from J, with 12 bases between. Germline values: CDR1 DFQATT, CDR2 SNEGSKA (reference sequence). The CDR3 spells CSASSPGRKNIQYF. The DNA for the CDR3 is TGCAGTGCTAGTTCGCCAGGGCGCAAAAACATTCAGTACTTC.

The chain employs TRBV24-1 and TRBJ2-2; D unresolved. V dropped 7 bases and J dropped 3 bases, with 8 bases sitting between them. This CDR3 region has 13 residues. Germline CDR1 and CDR2: KGHDR and SFDVKD. The CDR3 here is CATSILDTGELFF. The CDR3 DNA sequence: TGTGCCACCAGCATACTCGACACCGGGGAGCTGTTTTTT.

The chain has TRBV25-1 and TRBJ2-3; no definite D call. CDR1 and CDR2 (germline): MGHDK, SYGVNS. The CDR3 extends over 18 amino acids. Trimming removed 1 base from V and 0 bases from J, with 17 bases in between. The CDR3 spells CASSEWKGSPQSTDTQYF. CDR3 bases: TGTGCCAGCAGTGAATGGAAGGGCAGTCCCCAAAGCACAGATACGCAGTATTTT.